These T cell receptor beta chains were read from a single sample in a study of T-cell reconstitution after alpha-beta-depleted transplantation in children. TCRdb recomputed calls from the PCR reads with MiXCR, one row per CDR3 protein. Among some 200,000 distinct CDR3 sequences listed, 6.6% were seen once. Sequences were derived from PBMCs, sampled before TCRalphabeta/CD19-depleted stem cell transplant. Every receptor here comes from a boy between 2 and 10 years old with acute lymphoblastic leukemia, due to receive a stem cell transplant. CDR3s leave out the opening cysteine and the closing phenylalanine or tryptophan.

CDR3 length	V gene	J gene	CDR3 protein
13	TRBV6-2/TRBV6-3	TRBJ2-1	ASSYGVGSYNEQF
12	TRBV18	TRBJ2-1	ASSPTREVGEQF
12	TRBV30	TRBJ2-5	AWKRAGAVETQY
13	TRBV21-1	TRBJ1-5	ASRCLDRGDQPQH
11	TRBV7-2	TRBJ2-7	ASSLLRRHEQY
13	TRBV6-2/TRBV6-3	TRBJ2-7	ASSYAPSGSYEQY
8	TRBV27	TRBJ2-1	ASRGVKEF
15	TRBV15	TRBJ2-1	ATSRVSGASSYNEQF
10	TRBV27	TRBJ2-3	ASSPHTDTQY
13	TRBV7-8	TRBJ1-1	ASSLRSGGYTEAF
12	TRBV2	TRBJ2-3	ASSRGRGADTQY
10	TRBV5-6	TRBJ1-1	ASTKGYTEAF
14	TRBV20-1	TRBJ1-1	SARVLQGAHPTEAF
12	TRBV5-1	TRBJ2-1	ASSYTSWANEQF
14	TRBV15	TRBJ2-3	ATSRETKASTDTQY
16	TRBV28	TRBJ1-5	ASSSPSGVWDSNQPQH
12	TRBV20-1	TRBJ2-3	SARDNHNTDTQY
14	TRBV7-9	TRBJ2-3	ASSSGTSGFTDTQY
13	TRBV7-6	TRBJ2-3	ASSLGDTLTDTQY
15	TRBV7-2	TRBJ1-5	ASSLAWAGGAGQPQH
15	TRBV7-2	TRBJ2-1	ASSWTGTSGRSNEQF
14	TRBV28	TRBJ2-1	ASSPLGGAPYNEQF
12	TRBV7-2	TRBJ1-1	ASSLFQENTEAF
18	TRBV18	TRBJ2-7	ASSPPVFQRESLGPYEQY